This TCR beta chain was obtained from a study of blood T cell repertoires in COVID-19. Study details: Some COVID-19 samples were acute and others convalescent; all came from the United States, Italy and Spain. PBMCs, B-cell-depleted T cells, or T cells were the source of the cDNA or gDNA that made up the material.

Methods used by the authors: Cell counts per sample came from amplifying reference gene primers. Some clones are missing from TCRdb's copy, which holds only in-frame ones; the method was immunoSEQ multiplex PCR. From that table come the V and J calls and clone size; the DNA was used to work out D and trimming. The top ten hold approximately 1.3% of the sample, which has some 380,000 clones, approximately 89% seen once. Allocation to cohorts depended on clinical history reported by the participants. This CDR3 is 15 amino acids long. The germline CDR1 and CDR2 sequences are KGHSH and LQKENI. Trimming shortened V by 1 base and J by 0 bases, and 7 bases separated the two germline ends.

The source is a man younger than 40 who had recovered from COVID-19. The sample was PBMCs or T cells enriched from blood (not recorded which). The chain uses TRBV18 and TRBJ1-3, with D possibly being TRBD1 (5 bases). CDR3 sequence: CASSPRQGSGNTIYF. The CDR3 region has the DNA TGTGCCAGCTCACCACGGCAGGGCTCTGGAAACACCATATATTTT.